This TCR beta chain was retrieved from a study of PD-1 blockade in classical Hodgkin lymphoma. Assay: immunoSEQ multiplex PCR; the TCRdb copy retains only in-frame clones and omits some. The sample contains about 36,000 clones, roughly three quarters of which appear only once. Each patient experienced a relapse that followed autologous stem cell transplantation, and brentuximab vedotin exposure varied. Trimming shortened V by 3 bases and J by 9 bases, and 14 bases separated the two germline ends. Germline CDR1 is MNHEY and CDR2 is SVGAGI. The CDR3 runs to 13 residues. This receptor was taken from a human donor with classical Hodgkin lymphoma. Material: peripheral blood mononuclear cells (PBMCs), obtained before the second cycle of nivolumab. The chain employs TRBV6-5 and TRBJ1-2, with a possible D match to TRBD1 (5 bases). The CDR3 sequence is CASSYPRQGRYTF. CDR3 nucleotides: TGTGCCAGCAGTTATCCTCGGCAGGGCCGCTACACCTTC.